The rows below give T cell receptor beta chains drawn from one sample of a study of blood T cell repertoires in COVID-19. Clones were sequenced by immunoSEQ multiplex PCR, and TCRdb holds only the in-frame ones, with some missing. The table records roughly 250,000 clones, more than 85% of them present only once. Sequenced material: PBMCs or T cells enriched from blood (not recorded which). The receptors stem from a woman in her forties or fifties who had recovered from COVID-19. CDR3s include the opening cysteine and the closing phenylalanine or tryptophan. A D gene is named only where the DNA matches it firmly. Clone size is given for some rows only: seen once, a few or many times, or a class if the clone is expanded.

clone_size | j_call | d_call | v_call | cdr3_aa | cdr3_nt
. | TRBJ2-1 | . | TRBV27 | CASSSKLANEQFF | TGTGCCAGCAGTTCTAAACTAGCCAATGAGCAGTTCTTC
few | TRBJ1-1 | TRBD1 | TRBV29-1 | CSVDVGGTGEAFF | TGCAGCGTTGATGTCGGAGGGACAGGAGAAGCTTTCTTT
few | TRBJ1-3 | . | TRBV3-1/TRBV3-2 | CASSQDLAAGSGGNTIYF | TGTGCCAGCAGCCAAGATTTGGCAGCGGGGAGTGGTGGAAACACCATATATTTT
. | TRBJ2-7 | TRBD2 | TRBV7-2 | CASSASGTSGYEQYF | TGTGCCAGCAGCGCGTCCGGGACTAGCGGTTACGAGCAGTACTTC
. | TRBJ2-3 | . | TRBV5-5 | CASTSDGGRADTQYF | TGTGCCAGCACCTCTGACGGGGGGCGAGCAGATACGCAGTATTTT
. | TRBJ2-7 | TRBD2 | TRBV28 | CASSRSAGGSVEQYF | TGTGCCAGCAGTCGCTCAGCGGGGGGGTCTGTCGAGCAGTACTTC
. | TRBJ2-7 | . | TRBV5-4 | CASSFGHTYEQYF | TGTGCCAGCAGCTTTGGACACACCTACGAGCAGTACTTC
. | TRBJ1-2 | TRBD1 | TRBV3-1/TRBV3-2 | CASSQPGQGTYGYTF | TGTGCCAGCAGCCAACCTGGACAGGGGACCTATGGCTACACCTTC
. | TRBJ2-2 | . | TRBV2 | CASSETLARAGELFF | TGTGCCAGCAGTGAAACCCTAGCGAGAGCCGGGGAGCTGTTTTTT
. | TRBJ1-2 | . | TRBV18 | CASSQSGQVNGYTF | TGTGCCAGCTCCCAATCGGGACAAGTGAATGGCTACACCTTC
. | TRBJ1-1 | TRBD1 | TRBV12-3/TRBV12-4 | CACLGQPNTEAFF | TGTGCCTGCCTGGGACAGCCGAACACTGAAGCTTTCTTT
. | TRBJ1-2 | . | TRBV10-3 | CAISESSGSGGYTF | TGTGCCATCAGTGAGTCGTCAGGGTCCGGGGGCTACACCTTC
. | TRBJ2-4 | . | TRBV12-3/TRBV12-4 | CASTIGGLQYF | TGTGCCAGCACGATTGGGGGACTGCAGTACTTC
. | TRBJ1-3 | . | TRBV7-2 | CASSLASSGNTIYF | TGTGCCAGCAGCTTGGCCAGCTCTGGAAACACCATATATTTT
. | TRBJ1-5 | . | TRBV28 | CASSFDSGNQPQHF | TGTGCCAGCAGTTTCGACAGCGGCAATCAGCCCCAGCATTTT
. | TRBJ2-6 | . | TRBV2 | CASSEALRVSGANVLTF | TGTGCCAGCAGTGAAGCGCTTCGGGTTTCTGGGGCCAACGTCCTGACTTTC
. | TRBJ1-5 | . | TRBV19 | CASSPQGGVQPQHF | TGTGCCAGTAGCCCCCAAGGGGGGGTTCAGCCCCAGCATTTT
. | TRBJ2-5 | TRBD1 | TRBV5-1 | CASSRGQGHQETQYF | TGCGCCAGCAGCAGGGGGCAGGGCCACCAAGAGACCCAGTACTTC
once | TRBJ2-7 | . | TRBV3-1/TRBV3-2 | CASSQAVNEQYF | TGTGCCAGCAGCCAAGCGGTAAACGAGCAGTACTTC
. | TRBJ2-3 | TRBD2 | TRBV29-1 | CSVYHSGRSDTQYF | TGCAGCGTGTACCATAGCGGGCGCTCAGATACGCAGTATTTT
. | TRBJ1-2 | . | TRBV14 | CASSQDDNYYGYTF | TGTGCCAGCAGCCAAGATGACAACTACTATGGCTACACCTTC
few | TRBJ1-1 | . | TRBV6-9 | CASSPSSLNTEAFF | TGTGCCAGCAGTCCGAGCTCCCTGAACACTGAAGCTTTCTTT
. | TRBJ1-2 | TRBD1 | TRBV2 | CASSARDSEGGYTF | TGTGCCAGCAGTGCAAGGGACAGCGAAGGAGGCTACACCTTC